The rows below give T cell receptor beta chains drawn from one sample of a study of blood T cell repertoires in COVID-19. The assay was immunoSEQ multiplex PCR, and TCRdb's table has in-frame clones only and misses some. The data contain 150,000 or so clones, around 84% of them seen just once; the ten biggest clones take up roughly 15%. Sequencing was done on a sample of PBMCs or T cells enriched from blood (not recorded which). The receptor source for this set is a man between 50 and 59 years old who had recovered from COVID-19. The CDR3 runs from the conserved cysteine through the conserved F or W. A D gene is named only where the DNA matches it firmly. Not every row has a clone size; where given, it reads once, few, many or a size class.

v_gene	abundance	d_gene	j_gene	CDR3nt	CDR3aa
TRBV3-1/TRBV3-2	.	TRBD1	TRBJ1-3	TGTGCCAGCAGCCGCGGGACAGGGGCAGGAAACACCATATATTTT	CASSRGTGAGNTIYF
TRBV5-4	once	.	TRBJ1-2	TGTGCCAGCAGCTCTGGGGGGGAAAGGGCCTATGGCTACACCTTC	CASSSGGERAYGYTF
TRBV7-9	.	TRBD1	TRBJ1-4	TGTGCCAGCAGCTCGACCCACGGACAGGGTCTAGGGGAAAAACTGTTTTTT	CASSSTHGQGLGEKLFF
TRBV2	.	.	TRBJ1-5	TGTGCCAGCAGTCCCGGTGGACAGTCTTATAGCAATCAGCCCCAGCATTTT	CASSPGGQSYSNQPQHF
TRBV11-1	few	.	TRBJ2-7	TGTGCCAGCAGCTCTTCAGGGTACGAGCAGTACTTC	CASSSSGYEQYF
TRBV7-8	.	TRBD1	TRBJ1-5	TGTGCCAGCAGCTTAGTAGGGACAGGGAATCAGCCCCAGCATTTT	CASSLVGTGNQPQHF
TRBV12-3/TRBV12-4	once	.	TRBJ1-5	TGTGCCAGCAGAAGGGGGGGCGATCAGCCCCAGCATTTT	CASRRGGDQPQHF
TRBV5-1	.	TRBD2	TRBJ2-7	TGCGCCAGCAGCGAAGGGACTAGCGGGGGCTACGAGCAGTACTTC	CASSEGTSGGYEQYF
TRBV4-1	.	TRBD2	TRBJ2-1	TGCGCCAGCAGCCAAGACAGGACTAGTACCAATGAGCAGTTCTTC	CASSQDRTSTNEQFF
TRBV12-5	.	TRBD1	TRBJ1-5	TGTGCTAGTGGTCCGTGGACAGGGAACAATCAGCCCCAGCATTTT	CASGPWTGNNQPQHF
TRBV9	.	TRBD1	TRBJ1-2	TGTGCCAGCAGCGTAGGAGGACAGGGCACTAACTATGGCTACACCTTC	CASSVGGQGTNYGYTF
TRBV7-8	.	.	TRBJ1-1	TGTGCCAGCAGCCTTTTGATTCAGGGGAACACTGAAGCTTTCTTT	CASSLLIQGNTEAFF
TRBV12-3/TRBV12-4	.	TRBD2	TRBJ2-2	TGTGCCAGTAGACTAGCGGGGGGGAAGGAGCTGTTTTTT	CASRLAGGKELFF
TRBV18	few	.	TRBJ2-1	TGTGCCAGCTCACCAGGCTCACAGGGTAAAAATGAGCAGTTCTTC	CASSPGSQGKNEQFF
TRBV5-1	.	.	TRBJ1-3	TGCGCCAGCAGCTTTTTATCCTGGGACCAGGGGACCGGTGCTGGAAACACCATATATTTT	CASSFLSWDQGTGAGNTIYF
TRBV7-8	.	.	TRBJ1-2	TGTGCCAGCAGCTCCCAAGACAGGAATAACTATGGCTACACCTTC	CASSSQDRNNYGYTF
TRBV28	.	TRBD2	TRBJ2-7	TGTGCCAGCAGTTCTCTAGCGGGTGATTACTACGAGCAGTACTTC	CASSSLAGDYYEQYF
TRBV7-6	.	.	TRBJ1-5	TGTGCCAGCAGCCCCGGGGTCTCGGATCAGCCCCAGCATTTT	CASSPGVSDQPQHF
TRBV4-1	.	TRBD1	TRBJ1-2	TGCGCCAGCAGCCTAAATTCACAGGGGGATGGCTACACCTTC	CASSLNSQGDGYTF
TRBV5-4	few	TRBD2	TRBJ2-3	TGTGCCAGCAGCTACCCGGGACTAGCGGGTACTACGCAGTATTTT	CASSYPGLAGTTQYF
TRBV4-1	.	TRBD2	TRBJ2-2	TGCGCCAGCAGCCCCGGACTAGCGGGGGGTACGAACACCGGGGAGCTGTTTTTT	CASSPGLAGGTNTGELFF
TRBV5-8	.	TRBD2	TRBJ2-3	TGTGCCAGCAGCTTGGGCCTTGGACTAGCGGGGACAGATACGCAGTATTTT	CASSLGLGLAGTDTQYF
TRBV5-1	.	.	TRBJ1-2	TGCGCCAGCAGCTCCCGAGACAAGTTCAATGGCTACACCTTC	CASSSRDKFNGYTF
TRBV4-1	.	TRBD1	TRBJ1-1	TGCGCCAGCAGCCAGGTGGACAGGGACGACACTGAAGCTTTCTTT	CASSQVDRDDTEAFF
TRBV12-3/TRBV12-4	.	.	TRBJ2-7	TGTGCCAGCCAGAGGGAAGGGGAGCAGTACTTC	CASQREGEQYF
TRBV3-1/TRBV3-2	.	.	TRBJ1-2	TGTGCCAGCAGCCAAGAGGCGAGACAGATCGGCTACACCTTC	CASSQEARQIGYTF
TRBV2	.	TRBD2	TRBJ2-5	TGTGCCAGCAGCCCCGGACTAGAGAGGACGGGGACCCAGTACTTC	CASSPGLERTGTQYF
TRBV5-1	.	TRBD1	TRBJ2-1	TGCGCCAGCAGCTTGGAAGGTCAGGGGGCTAATAATGAGCAGTTCTTC	CASSLEGQGANNEQFF
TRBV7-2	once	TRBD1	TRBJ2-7	TGTGCCAGCAGCTCGGGGACAGCCGTTTACGAGCAGTACTTC	CASSSGTAVYEQYF
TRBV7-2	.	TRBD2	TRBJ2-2	TGTGCCAGCAGCTTACTTTCCGCTAGCGGGGGGCGCACCGGGGAGCTGTTTTTT	CASSLLSASGGRTGELFF
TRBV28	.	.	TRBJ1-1	TGTGCCAGCAGTTTAGTTCGGGCAGGAGGGAACACTGAAGCTTTCTTT	CASSLVRAGGNTEAFF
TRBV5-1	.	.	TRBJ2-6	TGCGCCAGCAGGGACTTTGGGGCCAACGTCCTGACTTTC	CASRDFGANVLTF
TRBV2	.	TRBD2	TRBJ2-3	TGTGCCAGCTTCTTGGGGACTAGCACCACAGATACGCAGTATTTT	CASFLGTSTTDTQYF
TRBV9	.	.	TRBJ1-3	TGTGCCAGCAGTGAAAACACCTTCCCTGGAAACACCATATATTTT	CASSENTFPGNTIYF
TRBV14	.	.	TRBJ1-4	TGTGCCAGCAGCCGTTTCAGGGATAATGAAAAACTGTTTTTT	CASSRFRDNEKLFF
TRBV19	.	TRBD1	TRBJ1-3	TGTGCCAGTAGTGTCACAGGGGCCAGGTCTGGAAACACCATATATTTT	CASSVTGARSGNTIYF
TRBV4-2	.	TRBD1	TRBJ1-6	TGTGCCAGCAGCCCAGCAGGGGGCCGGAATTCACCCCTCCACTTT	CASSPAGGRNSPLHF
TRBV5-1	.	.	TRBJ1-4	TGCGCCAGCAGCTACACAGTTGCAACTAATGAAAAACTGTTTTTT	CASSYTVATNEKLFF
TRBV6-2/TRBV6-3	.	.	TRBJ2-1	TGTGCCAGCAGTTACGGCGGCGGGATCAACAATGAGCAGTTCTTC	CASSYGGGINNEQFF
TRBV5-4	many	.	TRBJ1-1	TGTGCCAGCAGCTTGGAAGGGCGGGGTAACACTGAAGCTTTCTTT	CASSLEGRGNTEAFF
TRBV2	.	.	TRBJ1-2	TGTGCCAGGAGCGAGTATTCTACACCTTCCTATGGCTACACCTTC	CARSEYSTPSYGYTF
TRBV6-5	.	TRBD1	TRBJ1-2	TGTGCCAGCAGTAACGACAGGGGGCTCTACGGCTACACCTTC	CASSNDRGLYGYTF
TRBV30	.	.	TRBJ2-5	TGTGCCTGGAGTATAGGGAGTGAGACCCAGTACTTC	CAWSIGSETQYF
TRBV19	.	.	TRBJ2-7	TGTGCCAGAACCACCAACAGGACTACCTACGAGCAGTACTTC	CARTTNRTTYEQYF